The T cell receptor (beta chain) described here comes from a study of graft-versus-host responses after intestinal transplantation. Study in general: Recipients had transplants, and these were multivisceral, liver-intestinal, or isolated intestinal. Induction using anti-thymocyte globulin, followed by tacrolimus and steroids for approximately 3 years, was given to all recipients.

Regarding this clone: Its antigen is still unknown.

Study conclusions and caveats: After transplant, early declines in HvG clones were associated with peak levels of circulating GvH clones. In recipient marrow, GvH clones were found, and some appeared first in ileum or blood.

The CDR3 extends over 17 amino acids. Data came from immunoSEQ multiplex PCR; TCRdb stores just in-frame clones and leaves some out. The data show tens of thousands of clones, about 93% seen once. The chain is built from TRBV21-1 and TRBJ2-2; the D segment call TRBD2 is taken from the table without a DNA check. TRBV21-1 is recorded as a pseudogene. The clonotype originates from a human donor who received an intestinal transplant. The sequencing here drew on unstimulated CD8+ T cells sorted from spleen or lymph node cells, taken before intestinal transplant. The CDR3 reads CASSGRGVEKGTGELFF. The CDR3, as DNA: TGTGCCAGCAGCGGCCGGGGAGTGGAGAAGGGCACCGGGGAGCTGTTTTTT.